Listed below are T cell receptor beta chains from one sample, sequenced in a study of blood T cells in healthy people across ages. TCRdb itself ran the 5' RACE reads through MiXCR, one entry per CDR3 protein. The sample yields 550,000 to 600,000 distinct CDR3 sequences, around 50% seen once. Specimen: blood. The receptor source for this set is an elderly man in good health. Each CDR3 is given with its conserved first and last residue.

J gene: TRBJ2-3
V gene: TRBV27
CDR3 protein: CASQIADTQYF

J gene: TRBJ2-1
V gene: TRBV20-1
CDR3 protein: CSARADSLGEQFF

J gene: TRBJ2-1
V gene: TRBV6-6
CDR3 protein: CASRDSGLAGGNEQFF

J gene: TRBJ2-7
V gene: TRBV27
CDR3 protein: CASSARGEKNYEQYF

J gene: TRBJ2-1
V gene: TRBV7-2
CDR3 protein: CASSLEARSYNEQFF

J gene: TRBJ2-5
V gene: TRBV5-1
CDR3 protein: CASSGGLDQETQYF

J gene: TRBJ1-2
V gene: TRBV30
CDR3 protein: CAFPGQPTNGYTF

J gene: TRBJ2-5
V gene: TRBV20-1
CDR3 protein: CSARDYRLAGWGETQYF

J gene: TRBJ2-1
V gene: TRBV12-3/TRBV12-4
CDR3 protein: CASSPQDNEQFF

J gene: TRBJ2-7
V gene: TRBV10-3
CDR3 protein: CAIRTGTGGYEQYF

J gene: TRBJ2-5
V gene: TRBV12-3/TRBV12-4
CDR3 protein: CASSSYLWETQYF

J gene: TRBJ2-3
V gene: TRBV5-4
CDR3 protein: CASSGQTSTDTQYF

J gene: TRBJ1-4
V gene: TRBV27
CDR3 protein: CASSDRGDNEKLFF

J gene: TRBJ1-2
V gene: TRBV4-1
CDR3 protein: CASSQNQGSATYGYTF

J gene: TRBJ2-5
V gene: TRBV3-1
CDR3 protein: CASSHTTGFPQETQYF

J gene: TRBJ2-5
V gene: TRBV13
CDR3 protein: CASSLGVLYNEQYF

J gene: TRBJ2-1
V gene: TRBV7-2
CDR3 protein: CASSYGRFDEQFF

J gene: TRBJ2-7
V gene: TRBV6-2/TRBV6-3
CDR3 protein: CASRGRSSTEQYF

J gene: TRBJ2-7
V gene: TRBV7-9
CDR3 protein: CASSLAGTDYEQYF

J gene: TRBJ2-7
V gene: TRBV20-1
CDR3 protein: CSAQTSLTSYEQYF

J gene: TRBJ2-2
V gene: TRBV6-2/TRBV6-3
CDR3 protein: CASGLQLFF

J gene: TRBJ2-7
V gene: TRBV7-2
CDR3 protein: CASSLPSGAYEQYF

J gene: TRBJ2-7
V gene: TRBV20-1
CDR3 protein: CSARGPSGRPSYEQYF

J gene: TRBJ2-1
V gene: TRBV7-2
CDR3 protein: CASSPGAGQYNEQFF

J gene: TRBJ2-7
V gene: TRBV7-2
CDR3 protein: CASTETGVSYEQYF

J gene: TRBJ2-1
V gene: TRBV28
CDR3 protein: CASSPPETYNEQFF

J gene: TRBJ1-2
V gene: TRBV4-1
CDR3 protein: CASSQEPGERNGYTF

J gene: TRBJ2-1
V gene: TRBV6-5
CDR3 protein: CASSRDRVSANEQFF

J gene: TRBJ2-3
V gene: TRBV20-1
CDR3 protein: CSAIRTPSGSGYTQYF

J gene: TRBJ2-7
V gene: TRBV7-8
CDR3 protein: CASSLEVADLTYEQYF

J gene: TRBJ2-1
V gene: TRBV7-2
CDR3 protein: CASSSSGSSSYNEQFF

J gene: TRBJ2-3
V gene: TRBV7-9
CDR3 protein: CASSPGGDTDTQYF

J gene: -
V gene: TRBV3-1
CDR3 protein: CASSQDLARRYEQYF

J gene: TRBJ2-7
V gene: TRBV7-6
CDR3 protein: CASSLVAGHPYEQYF

J gene: TRBJ2-1
V gene: TRBV6-6
CDR3 protein: CAGRGTSGGAVYNEQFF

J gene: TRBJ2-3
V gene: TRBV18
CDR3 protein: CASSPGQGAGDTQYF

J gene: TRBJ2-1
V gene: TRBV20-1
CDR3 protein: CSARSGTSGYNEQFF

J gene: TRBJ2-7
V gene: TRBV6-5
CDR3 protein: CASSYNREGYEQYF

J gene: TRBJ2-3
V gene: TRBV9
CDR3 protein: CASSVNPPTSGAPADTQYF

J gene: -
V gene: TRBV7-2
CDR3 protein: CASSASGASQNEQYF

J gene: TRBJ2-2
V gene: TRBV14
CDR3 protein: CASRSWTNTGELFF

J gene: TRBJ2-7
V gene: TRBV5-1
CDR3 protein: CASSLVSASGSYEQYF

J gene: TRBJ1-2
V gene: TRBV18
CDR3 protein: CASSPESRANYGYTF

J gene: -
V gene: TRBV7-3
CDR3 protein: CASSLTSGGGSYNEQYF

J gene: TRBJ1-2
V gene: TRBV20-1
CDR3 protein: CSAGTAFNYGYTF

J gene: TRBJ2-1
V gene: TRBV14
CDR3 protein: CASTQGASGNNEQFF

J gene: TRBJ2-5
V gene: TRBV20-1
CDR3 protein: CSASLSGTVETQYF

J gene: TRBJ2-7
V gene: TRBV12-3/TRBV12-4
CDR3 protein: CASSLAGSAGVEQYF

J gene: -
V gene: TRBV7-9
CDR3 protein: CASSLVAEYNEQYF

J gene: TRBJ2-3
V gene: TRBV20-1
CDR3 protein: CSAQWGYTDTQYF

J gene: TRBJ2-1
V gene: TRBV7-9
CDR3 protein: CASSPAVHSYNEQFF

J gene: TRBJ2-7
V gene: TRBV29-1
CDR3 protein: CSVKGTGGYEQYF

J gene: TRBJ2-5
V gene: TRBV7-2
CDR3 protein: CASSLVGRAQYF

J gene: TRBJ1-2
V gene: TRBV20-1
CDR3 protein: CSAGTGDAGGYTF

J gene: TRBJ1-6
V gene: TRBV28
CDR3 protein: CLSRTGDSPLHF

J gene: TRBJ2-4
V gene: TRBV20-1
CDR3 protein: CSAPPEGAKNIQYF

J gene: TRBJ2-1
V gene: TRBV7-3
CDR3 protein: CASSLLAGFSYNEQFF